The T cell receptor beta chain under discussion was sequenced for a study of OX40 agonist ivuxolimab in advanced cancers. Study as a whole: A mean age of around 66 years, range about 20 to 90, was recorded, and approximately 85% were male. Partial responses occurred in three patients (one hepatocellular carcinoma, two cutaneous melanoma). Study outcomes and limitations: In CD8+ T cells, expanded clones were on average more numerous than in CD4+.

Blood specimens came from baseline, cycle 4 day 1, and cycle 7 day 1. Germline values: CDR1 GTSNPN, CDR2 SVGIG (reference sequence). Unmatched junction bases numbered 6, after V lost 2 bases and J lost 6 bases. The CDR3 is 13 amino acids. TCRdb's copy holds only in-frame clones and misses some; the assay was immunoSEQ multiplex PCR. The sample lists roughly 46,000 clones, approximately 88% seen once, with 50% to 60% in the top ten. With respect to this clone: What it binds is unknown.

The clonotype comes from an adult with an advanced solid tumor such as melanoma, head and neck, liver or kidney cancer. Sequencing was performed on CD4+ or CD8+ T cells sorted from blood, taken in a trial of the OX40 agonist ivuxolimab. The chain employs TRBV30 and TRBJ2-7; TRBD1 aligns across 8 bases. For the CDR3, the DNA is TGTGCCTGGAGTCTGACAGGGGCGGCCGAGCAGTACTTC. Residues: CAWSLTGAAEQYF.